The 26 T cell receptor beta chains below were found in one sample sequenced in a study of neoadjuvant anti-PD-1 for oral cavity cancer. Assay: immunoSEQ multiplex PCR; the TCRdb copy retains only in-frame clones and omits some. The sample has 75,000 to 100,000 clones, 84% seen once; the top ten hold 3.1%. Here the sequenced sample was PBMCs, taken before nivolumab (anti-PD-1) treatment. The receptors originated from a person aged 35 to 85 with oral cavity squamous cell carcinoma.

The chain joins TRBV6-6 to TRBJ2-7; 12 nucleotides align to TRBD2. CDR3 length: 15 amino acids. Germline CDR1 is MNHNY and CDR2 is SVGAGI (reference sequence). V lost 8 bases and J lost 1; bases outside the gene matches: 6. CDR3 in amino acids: CASGYLAGGSYEQYF. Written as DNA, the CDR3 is TGTGCCAGCGGCTATCTAGCGGGAGGGTCCTACGAGCAGTACTTC.

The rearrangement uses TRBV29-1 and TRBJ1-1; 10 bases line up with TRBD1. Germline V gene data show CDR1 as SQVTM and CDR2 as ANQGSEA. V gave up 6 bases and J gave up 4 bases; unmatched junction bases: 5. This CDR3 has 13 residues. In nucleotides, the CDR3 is TGCAGCGTCCCCGGACAGGGGGGCACTGAAGCTTTCTTT. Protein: CSVPGQGGTEAFF.

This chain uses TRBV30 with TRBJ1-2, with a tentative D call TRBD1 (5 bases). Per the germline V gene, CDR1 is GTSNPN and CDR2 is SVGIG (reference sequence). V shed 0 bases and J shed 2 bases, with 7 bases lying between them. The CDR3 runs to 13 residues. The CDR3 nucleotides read TGTGCCTGGAGTGTATCAGGGAACTATGGCTACACCTTC. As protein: CAWSVSGNYGYTF.

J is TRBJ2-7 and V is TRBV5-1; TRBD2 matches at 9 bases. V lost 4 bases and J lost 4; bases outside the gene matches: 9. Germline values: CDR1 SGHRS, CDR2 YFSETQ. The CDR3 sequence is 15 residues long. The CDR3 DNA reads TGCGCCAGCAGCCTTAGCGGGAGCCCCACATACGAGCAGTACTTC. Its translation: CASSLSGSPTYEQYF.

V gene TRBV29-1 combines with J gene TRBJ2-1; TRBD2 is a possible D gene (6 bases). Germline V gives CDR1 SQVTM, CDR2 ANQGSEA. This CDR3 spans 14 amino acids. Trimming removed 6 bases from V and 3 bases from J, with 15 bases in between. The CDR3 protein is CSVGGTGSYNEQFF. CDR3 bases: TGCAGCGTGGGTGGGACCGGGAGCTACAATGAGCAGTTCTTC.

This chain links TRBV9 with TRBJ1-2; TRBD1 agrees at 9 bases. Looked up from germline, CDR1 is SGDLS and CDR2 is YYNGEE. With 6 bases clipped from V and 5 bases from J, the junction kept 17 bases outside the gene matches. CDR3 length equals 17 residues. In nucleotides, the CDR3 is TGTGCCAGCACCTCGTGGGGGGGGACAGGGAGATATTATGGCTACACCTTC. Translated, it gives CASTSWGGTGRYYGYTF.

CDR3 DNA: TGTGCCACCAGGACACTCAACACCGGGGAGCTGTTTTTT. The encoded protein is CATRTLNTGELFF. V is TRBV2 and J is TRBJ2-2, with a tentative D call TRBD1 (5 bases). This CDR3 is built from 13 residues. V was pared by 10 bases and J by 2 bases, with 11 bases between. Germline lookup yields CDR1 SNHLY and CDR2 FYNNEI.

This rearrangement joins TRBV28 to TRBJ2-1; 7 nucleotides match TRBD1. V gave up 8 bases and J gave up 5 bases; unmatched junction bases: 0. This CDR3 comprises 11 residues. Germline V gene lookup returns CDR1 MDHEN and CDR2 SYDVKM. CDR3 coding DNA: TGTGCCAGCGACAGGGACAATGAGCAGTTCTTC. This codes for CASDRDNEQFF.

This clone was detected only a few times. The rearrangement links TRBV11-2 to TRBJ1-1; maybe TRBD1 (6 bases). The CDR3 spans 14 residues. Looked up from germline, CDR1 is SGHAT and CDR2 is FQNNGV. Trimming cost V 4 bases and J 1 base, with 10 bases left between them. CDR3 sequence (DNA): TGTGCCAGCAGCTCGGCCAGGGGGAACACTGAAGCTTTCTTT. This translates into CASSSARGNTEAFF.

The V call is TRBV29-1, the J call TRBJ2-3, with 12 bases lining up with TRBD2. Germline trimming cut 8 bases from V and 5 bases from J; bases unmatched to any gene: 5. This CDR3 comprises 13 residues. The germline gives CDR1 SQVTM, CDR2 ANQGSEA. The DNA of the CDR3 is TGCAGCTTCTCGGGACTAGCGGGAGATACGCAGTATTTT. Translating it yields CSFSGLAGDTQYF.

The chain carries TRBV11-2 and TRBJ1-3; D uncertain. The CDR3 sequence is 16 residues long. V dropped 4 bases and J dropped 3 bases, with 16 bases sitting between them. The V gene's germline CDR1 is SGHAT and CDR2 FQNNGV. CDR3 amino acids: CASSYTYGLNGNTIYF. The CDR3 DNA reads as TGTGCCAGCAGCTATACCTATGGGCTCAATGGAAACACCATATATTTT.

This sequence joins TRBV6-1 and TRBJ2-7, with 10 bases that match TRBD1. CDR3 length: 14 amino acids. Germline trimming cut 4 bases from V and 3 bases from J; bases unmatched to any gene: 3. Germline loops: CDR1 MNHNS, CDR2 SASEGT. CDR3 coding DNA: TGTGCCAGCAGTGGACAGGGGGCGCACTACGAGCAGTACTTC. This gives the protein CASSGQGAHYEQYF.

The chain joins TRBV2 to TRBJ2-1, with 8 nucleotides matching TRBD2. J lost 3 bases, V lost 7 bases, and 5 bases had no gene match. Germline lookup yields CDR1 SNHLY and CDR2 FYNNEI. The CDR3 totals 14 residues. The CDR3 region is CASTAGVIYNEQFF. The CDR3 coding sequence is TGTGCCAGCACAGCGGGAGTGATCTACAATGAGCAGTTCTTC.

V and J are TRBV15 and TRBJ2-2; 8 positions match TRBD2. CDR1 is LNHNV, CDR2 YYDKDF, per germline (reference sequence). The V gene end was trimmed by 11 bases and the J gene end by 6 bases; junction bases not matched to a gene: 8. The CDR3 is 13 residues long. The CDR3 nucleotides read TGTGCCGCCAAGACTAGCGAGGCCGGGGAGCTGTTTTTT. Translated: CAAKTSEAGELFF.

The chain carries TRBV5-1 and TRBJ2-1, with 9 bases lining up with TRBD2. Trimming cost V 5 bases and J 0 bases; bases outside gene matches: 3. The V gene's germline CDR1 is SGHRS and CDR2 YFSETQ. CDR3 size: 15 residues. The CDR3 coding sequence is TGCGCCAGCAGGTCAGCGGGGGGCTCCTACAATGAGCAGTTCTTC. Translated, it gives CASRSAGGSYNEQFF.

The CDR3 reads CASRQTGVVGELFF. For the CDR3, the DNA is TGTGCCAGCAGGCAAACAGGGGTGGTCGGGGAGCTGTTTTTT. The V call is TRBV7-2, the J call TRBJ2-2; 7 bases fit TRBD1. The CDR3 has 14 residues. Trimming removed 6 bases from V and 7 bases from J; junction bases left unmatched: 8. From germline, CDR1 is SGHTA and CDR2 FQGNSA.

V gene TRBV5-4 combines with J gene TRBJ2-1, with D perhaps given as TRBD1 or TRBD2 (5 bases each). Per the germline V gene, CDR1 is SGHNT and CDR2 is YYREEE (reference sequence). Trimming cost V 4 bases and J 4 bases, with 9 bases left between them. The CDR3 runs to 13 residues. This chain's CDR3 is CASSGTLYNEQFF. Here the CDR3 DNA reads TGTGCCAGCAGCGGGACCCTATACAATGAGCAGTTCTTC.

The CDR3 coding sequence is TGTGCCAGCAGTGAACGGGACGGGAGGACCACAGATACGCAGTATTTT. Translated, it gives CASSERDGRTTDTQYF. This sequence joins TRBV6-1 and TRBJ2-3; 7 bases are a match to TRBD2. V shed 2 bases and J 2 bases; nucleotides not matched to a gene: 7. Germline lookup yields CDR1 MNHNS and CDR2 SASEGT. The CDR3 totals 16 residues.

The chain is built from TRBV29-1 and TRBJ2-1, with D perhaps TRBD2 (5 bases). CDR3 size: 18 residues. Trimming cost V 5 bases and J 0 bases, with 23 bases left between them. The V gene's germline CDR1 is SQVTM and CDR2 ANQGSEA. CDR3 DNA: TGCAGCGTTTCTGAGGCCCTCTGGACGGGAAGCTCCTACAATGAGCAGTTCTTC. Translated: CSVSEALWTGSSYNEQFF.

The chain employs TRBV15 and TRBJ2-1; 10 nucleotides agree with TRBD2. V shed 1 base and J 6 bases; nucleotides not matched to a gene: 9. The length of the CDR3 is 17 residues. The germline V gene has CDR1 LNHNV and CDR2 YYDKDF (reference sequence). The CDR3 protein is CATSRGLEREGINEQFF. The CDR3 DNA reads TGTGCCACCAGCAGAGGCCTTGAGCGGGAGGGCATCAATGAGCAGTTCTTC.

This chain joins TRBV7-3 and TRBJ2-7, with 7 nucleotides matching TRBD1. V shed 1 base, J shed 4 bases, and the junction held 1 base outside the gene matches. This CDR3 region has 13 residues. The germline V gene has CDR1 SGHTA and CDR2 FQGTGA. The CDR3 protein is CASSLRQGYEQYF. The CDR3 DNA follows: TGTGCCAGCAGCTTAAGACAGGGATACGAGCAGTACTTC.

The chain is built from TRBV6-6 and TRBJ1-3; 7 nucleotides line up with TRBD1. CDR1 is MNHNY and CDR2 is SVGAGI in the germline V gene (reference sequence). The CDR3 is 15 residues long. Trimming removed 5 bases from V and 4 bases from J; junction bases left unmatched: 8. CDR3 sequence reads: CASSGEGTEGNTIYF. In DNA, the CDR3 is TGTGCCAGCAGTGGCGAAGGGACAGAAGGAAACACCATATATTTT.

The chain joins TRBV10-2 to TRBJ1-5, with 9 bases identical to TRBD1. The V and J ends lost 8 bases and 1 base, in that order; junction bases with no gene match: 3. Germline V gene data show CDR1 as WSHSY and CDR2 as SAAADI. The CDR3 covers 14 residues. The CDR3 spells CASQGQGSNQPQHF. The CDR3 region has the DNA TGCGCCAGCCAGGGACAGGGAAGCAATCAGCCCCAGCATTTT.

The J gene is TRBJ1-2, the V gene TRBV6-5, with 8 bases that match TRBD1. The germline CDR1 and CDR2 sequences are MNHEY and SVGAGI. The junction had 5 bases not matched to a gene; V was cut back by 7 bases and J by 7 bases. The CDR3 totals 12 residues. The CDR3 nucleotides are TGTGCCAGCAATCAGGGGGCGGGTGGCTACACCTTC. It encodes CASNQGAGGYTF.

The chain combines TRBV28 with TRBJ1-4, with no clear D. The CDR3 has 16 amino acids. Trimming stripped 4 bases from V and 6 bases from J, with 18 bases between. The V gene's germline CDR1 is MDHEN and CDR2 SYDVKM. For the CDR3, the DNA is TGTGCCAGCAGTTCCCCGTCCCGGGGTGACTATGAAAAACTGTTTTTT. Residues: CASSSPSRGDYEKLFF.

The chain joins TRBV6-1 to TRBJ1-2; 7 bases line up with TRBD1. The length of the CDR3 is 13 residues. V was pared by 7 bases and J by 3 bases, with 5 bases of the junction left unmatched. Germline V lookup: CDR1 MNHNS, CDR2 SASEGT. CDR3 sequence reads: CASNGQADYGYTF. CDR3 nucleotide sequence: TGTGCCAGCAACGGACAGGCCGACTATGGCTACACCTTC.